The 5 T cell receptor beta chains below come from one sample, sequenced in a study of cytomegalovirus exposure and HLA in healthy donors. PCR was performed using 60 Vbeta and 13 Jbeta primers. Sequencing was performed with immunoSEQ multiplex PCR; in TCRdb, only in-frame clones are kept and a portion is missing. The table has about 190,000 clones, roughly 77% seen once. The sample taken for sequencing was PBMCs. These receptors were obtained from a woman in her 30s in good health and CMV-seropositive.

J is TRBJ2-1 and V is TRBV28; 11 positions agree with TRBD2. Losses at the gene ends were 5 bases for V and 6 bases for J; bases not matched to a gene: 12. CDR1 and CDR2 from the germline V gene are MDHEN and SYDVKM. CDR3 length: 17 amino acids. The CDR3, as DNA: TGTGCCAGCAGTCTGTCTGGACTAGCGGGTGGGGGCAATGAGCAGTTCTTC. Encoded protein: CASSLSGLAGGGNEQFF. The full variable domain, completed using reference TRBV28 and TRBJ2-1, is DVKVTQSSRYLVKRTGEKVFLECVQDMDHENMFWYRQDPGLGLRLIYFSYDVKMKEKGDIPEGYSVSREKKERFSLILESASTNQTSMYLCASSLSGLAGGGNEQFFGPGTRLTVL.

This clone occurred once. The genes are TRBV10-1 and TRBJ2-2; 8 bases align to TRBD2. The CDR3 loop spans 12 amino acids. With 4 bases clipped from V and 8 bases from J, the junction kept 0 bases outside the gene matches. Germline V lookup: CDR1 WNHNN, CDR2 SYGVQD (reference sequence). CDR3 nucleotides: TGCGCCAGCAGTGTAGCGGGAGGGGAGCTGTTTTTT. Its translation: CASSVAGGELFF.

This chain uses TRBV10-2 with TRBJ1-1; D is perhaps TRBD1 (6 bases). The germline gives CDR1 WSHSY, CDR2 SAAADI. Trimming left V 7 bases short and J 5 bases short, with 20 bases between. CDR3 size: 15 residues. CDR3 sequence (DNA): TGCGCCAGCATGCTGAACCCCAGGGGAAGGACTGAAGCTTTCTTT. The encoded protein is CASMLNPRGRTEAFF.

This chain connects TRBV6-1 to TRBJ2-7, with unresolved D. From germline, CDR1 is MNHNS and CDR2 SASEGT. V dropped 6 bases and J dropped 0 bases, with 12 bases sitting between them. The CDR3 covers 14 residues. In nucleotides, the CDR3 is TGTGCCAGCAGCCCCCGTGCGTTCTCCTACGAGCAGTACTTC. It specifies CASSPRAFSYEQYF.

The chain employs TRBV27 and TRBJ2-1, with D perhaps TRBD2 (5 bases). The CDR3 spans 17 residues. Trimming pared 0 bases from V and 0 bases from J, leaving 12 bases between. Germline V gene data show CDR1 as MNHEY and CDR2 as SMNVEV (reference sequence). This chain's CDR3 is CASSLSSGLSSYNEQFF. CDR3 DNA: TGTGCCAGCAGTTTATCGAGCGGATTGAGCTCCTACAATGAGCAGTTCTTC.